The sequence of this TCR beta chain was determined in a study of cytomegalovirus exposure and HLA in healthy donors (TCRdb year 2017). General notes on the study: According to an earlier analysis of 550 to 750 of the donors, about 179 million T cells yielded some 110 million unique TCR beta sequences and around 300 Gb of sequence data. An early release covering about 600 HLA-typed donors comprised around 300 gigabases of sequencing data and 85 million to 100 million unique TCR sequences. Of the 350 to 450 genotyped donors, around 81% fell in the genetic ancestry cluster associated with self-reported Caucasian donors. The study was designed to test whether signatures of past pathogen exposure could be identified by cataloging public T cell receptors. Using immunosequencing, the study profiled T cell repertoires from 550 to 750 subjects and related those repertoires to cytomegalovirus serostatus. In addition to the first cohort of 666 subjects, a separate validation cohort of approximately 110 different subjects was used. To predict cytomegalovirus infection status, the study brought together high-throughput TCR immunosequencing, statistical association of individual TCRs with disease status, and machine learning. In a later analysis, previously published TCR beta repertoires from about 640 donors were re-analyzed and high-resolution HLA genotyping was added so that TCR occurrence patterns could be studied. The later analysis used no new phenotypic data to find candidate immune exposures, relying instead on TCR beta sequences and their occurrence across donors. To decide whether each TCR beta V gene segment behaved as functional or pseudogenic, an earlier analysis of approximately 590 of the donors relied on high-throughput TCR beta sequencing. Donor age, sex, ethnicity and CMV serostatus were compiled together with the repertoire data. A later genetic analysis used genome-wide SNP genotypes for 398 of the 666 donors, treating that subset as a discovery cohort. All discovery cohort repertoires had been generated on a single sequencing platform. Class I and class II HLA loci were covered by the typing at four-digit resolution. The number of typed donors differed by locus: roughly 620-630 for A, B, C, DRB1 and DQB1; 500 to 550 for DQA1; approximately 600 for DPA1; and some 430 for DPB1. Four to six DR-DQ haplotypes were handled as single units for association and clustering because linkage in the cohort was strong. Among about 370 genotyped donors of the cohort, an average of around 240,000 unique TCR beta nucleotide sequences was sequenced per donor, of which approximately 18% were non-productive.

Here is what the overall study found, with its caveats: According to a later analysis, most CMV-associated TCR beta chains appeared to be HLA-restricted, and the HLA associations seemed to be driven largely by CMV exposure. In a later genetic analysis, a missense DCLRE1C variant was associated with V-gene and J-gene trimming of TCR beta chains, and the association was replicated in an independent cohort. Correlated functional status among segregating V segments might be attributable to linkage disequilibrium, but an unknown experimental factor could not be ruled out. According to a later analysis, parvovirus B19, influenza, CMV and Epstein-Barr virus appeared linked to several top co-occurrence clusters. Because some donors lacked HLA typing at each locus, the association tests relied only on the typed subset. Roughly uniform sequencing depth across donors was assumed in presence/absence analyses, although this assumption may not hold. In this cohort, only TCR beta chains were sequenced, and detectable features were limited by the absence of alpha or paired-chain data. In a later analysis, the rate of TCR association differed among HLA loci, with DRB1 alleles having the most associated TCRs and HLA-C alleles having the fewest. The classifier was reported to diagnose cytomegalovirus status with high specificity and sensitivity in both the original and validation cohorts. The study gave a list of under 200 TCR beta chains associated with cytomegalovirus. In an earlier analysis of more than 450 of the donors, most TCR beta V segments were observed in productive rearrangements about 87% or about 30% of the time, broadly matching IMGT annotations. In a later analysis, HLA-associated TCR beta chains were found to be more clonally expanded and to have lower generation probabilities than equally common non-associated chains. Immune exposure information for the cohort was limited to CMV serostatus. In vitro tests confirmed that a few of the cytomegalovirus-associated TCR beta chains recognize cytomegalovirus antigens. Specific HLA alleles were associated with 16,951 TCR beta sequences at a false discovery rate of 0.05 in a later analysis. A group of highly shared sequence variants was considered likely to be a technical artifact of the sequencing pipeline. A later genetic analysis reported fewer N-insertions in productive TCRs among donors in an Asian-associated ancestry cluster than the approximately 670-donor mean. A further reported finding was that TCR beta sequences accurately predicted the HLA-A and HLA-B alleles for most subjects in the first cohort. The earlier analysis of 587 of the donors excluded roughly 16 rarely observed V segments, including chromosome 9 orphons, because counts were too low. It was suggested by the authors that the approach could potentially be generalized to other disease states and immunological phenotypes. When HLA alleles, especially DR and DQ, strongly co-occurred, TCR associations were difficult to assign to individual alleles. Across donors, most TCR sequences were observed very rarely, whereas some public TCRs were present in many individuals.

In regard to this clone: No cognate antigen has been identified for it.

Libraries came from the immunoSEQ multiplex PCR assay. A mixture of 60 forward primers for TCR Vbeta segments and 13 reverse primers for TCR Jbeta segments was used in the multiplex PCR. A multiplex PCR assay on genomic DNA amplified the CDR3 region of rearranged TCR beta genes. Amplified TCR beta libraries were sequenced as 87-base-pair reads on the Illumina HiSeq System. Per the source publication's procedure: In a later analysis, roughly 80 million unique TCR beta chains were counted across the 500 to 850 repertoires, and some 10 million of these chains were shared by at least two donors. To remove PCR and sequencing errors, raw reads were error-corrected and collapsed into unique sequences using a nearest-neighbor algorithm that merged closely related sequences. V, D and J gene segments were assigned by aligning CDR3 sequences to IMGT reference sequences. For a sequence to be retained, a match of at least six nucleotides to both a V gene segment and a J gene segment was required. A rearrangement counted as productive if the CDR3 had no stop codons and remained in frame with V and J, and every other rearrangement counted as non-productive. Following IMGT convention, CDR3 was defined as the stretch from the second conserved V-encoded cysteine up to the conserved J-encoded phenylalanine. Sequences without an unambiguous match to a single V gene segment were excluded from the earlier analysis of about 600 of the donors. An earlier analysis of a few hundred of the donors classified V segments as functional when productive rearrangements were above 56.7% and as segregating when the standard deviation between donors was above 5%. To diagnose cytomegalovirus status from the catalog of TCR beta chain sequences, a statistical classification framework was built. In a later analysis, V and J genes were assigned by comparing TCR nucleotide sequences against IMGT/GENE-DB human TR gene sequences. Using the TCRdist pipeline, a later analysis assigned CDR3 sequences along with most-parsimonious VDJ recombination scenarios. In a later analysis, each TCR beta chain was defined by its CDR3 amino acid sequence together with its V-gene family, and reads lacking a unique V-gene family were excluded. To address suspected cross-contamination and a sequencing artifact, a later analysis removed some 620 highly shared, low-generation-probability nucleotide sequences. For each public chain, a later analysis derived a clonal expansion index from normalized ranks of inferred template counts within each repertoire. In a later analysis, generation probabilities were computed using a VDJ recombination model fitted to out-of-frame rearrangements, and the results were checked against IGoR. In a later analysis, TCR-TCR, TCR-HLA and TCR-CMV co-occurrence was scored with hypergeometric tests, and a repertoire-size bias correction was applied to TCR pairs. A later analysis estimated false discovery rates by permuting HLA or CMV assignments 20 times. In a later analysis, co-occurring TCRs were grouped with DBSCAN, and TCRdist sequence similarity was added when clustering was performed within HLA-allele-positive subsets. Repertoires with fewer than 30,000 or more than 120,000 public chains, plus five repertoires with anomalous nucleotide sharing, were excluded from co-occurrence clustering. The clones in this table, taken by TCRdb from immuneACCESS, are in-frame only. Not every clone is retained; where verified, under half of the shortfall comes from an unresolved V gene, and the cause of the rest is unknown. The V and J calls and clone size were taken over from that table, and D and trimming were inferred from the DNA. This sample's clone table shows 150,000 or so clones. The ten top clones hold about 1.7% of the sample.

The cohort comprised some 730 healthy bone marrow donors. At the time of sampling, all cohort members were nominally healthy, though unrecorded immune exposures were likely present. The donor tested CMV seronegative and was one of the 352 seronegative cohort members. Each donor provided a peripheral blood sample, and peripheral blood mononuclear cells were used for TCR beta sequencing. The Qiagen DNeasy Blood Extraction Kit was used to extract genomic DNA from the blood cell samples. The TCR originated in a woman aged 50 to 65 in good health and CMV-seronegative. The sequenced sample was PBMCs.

The CDR3 region has the sequence CASSPPLTSPGEQYF. The DNA reads TGTGCCAGCTCACCACCTTTGACCTCCCCGGGCGAGCAGTACTTC. The V gene is TRBV18 and the J gene is TRBJ2-7; the D gene cannot be resolved reliably. Based on the germline V gene, the CDR1 and CDR2 sequences are KGHSH and LQKENI. The V and J ends are trimmed by 0 bases and 6 bases, leaving 15 bases between them. The CDR3 sequence holds 15 residues, the cysteine and phenylalanine included. Only the CDR3 DNA is retained, 45 bases long and in frame from the first base.